One sample yielded the 32 T cell receptor beta chains listed below, sequenced in a study of a mutant IDH1 vaccine in newly diagnosed glioma (dated by TCRdb to the early 2020s). The time point tag for this specimen amounts to: baseline, week 1 (first vaccination visit). The sample's treatment or condition label, in plain terms: pre-vaccination baseline after standard-of-care therapy. Receptor libraries were prepared by the immunoSEQ multiplex PCR assay. The clones in this table, taken by TCRdb from immuneACCESS, are in-frame only. Not every clone is retained; where verified, under half of the shortfall comes from an unresolved V gene, and the cause of the rest is unknown. The sample includes tens of thousands of clones, with around four fifths observed a single time. The ten largest clones capture 7.4% of the sample. The sample in question was PBMCs, obtained from a glioma patient treated with radiotherapy, temozolomide or both. These receptors all come from a woman aged 45 to 65 with glioma.

The chain is built from TRBV5-1 and TRBJ1-6, with 7 bases aligning to TRBD1. Germline CDR1 SGHRS, CDR2 YFSETQ. Trimming cost V 5 bases and J 7 bases; bases outside gene matches: 9. The CDR3 runs to 15 residues. The CDR3 DNA reads as TGCGCCAGCAGGAAGATTGACAGGGACAATTCACCCCTCCACTTT. It is translated as CASRKIDRDNSPLHF. The full variable domain, in which reference TRBV5-1 and TRBJ1-6 provide the parts outside the CDR3, is KAGVTQTPRYLIKTRGQQVTLSCSPISGHRSVSWYQQTPGQGLQFLFEYFSETQRNKGNFPGRFSGRQFSNSRSEMNVSTLELGDSALYLCASRKIDRDNSPLHFGNGTRLTVT.

V is TRBV7-2 and J is TRBJ1-1; TRBD1 might be the D (5 bases). Germline CDR1 is SGHTA and CDR2 is FQGNSA. V lost 7 bases and J lost 5, with 17 bases in between. The CDR3 contains 14 residues. The CDR3: CASTAYGGQTEAFF. The CDR3, as DNA: TGTGCCAGCACCGCTTACGGGGGTCAGACTGAAGCTTTCTTT. Filled out from reference TRBV7-2 and TRBJ1-1, the complete variable domain reads GAGVSQSPSNKVTEKGKDVELRCDPISGHTALYWYRQSLGQGLEFLIYFQGNSAPDKSGLPSDRFSAERTGGSVSTLTIQRTQQEDSAVYLCASTAYGGQTEAFFGQGTRLTVV.

A few counts support this clone. The chain carries TRBV5-1 and TRBJ2-3; TRBD1 agrees at 7 bases. The CDR3 has 14 residues. V was pared by 4 bases and J by 5 bases, with 7 bases of the junction left unmatched. CDR1 is SGHRS, CDR2 YFSETQ, per germline. This chain's CDR3 is CASSLRGFIDTQYF. DNA for the CDR3: TGCGCCAGCAGCCTCAGGGGGTTCATAGATACGCAGTATTTT.

The rearrangement joins TRBV6-4 to TRBJ1-5; D gene uncertain. V was clipped by 3 bases and J by 2 bases, with 8 bases between them. Germline-derived CDR1 and CDR2 are MRHNA and SNTAGT. There are 14 residues in the CDR3. The CDR3, as DNA: TGTGCCAGCAGTGAATACTGGGGCAATCAGCCCCAGCATTTT. Encoded protein: CASSEYWGNQPQHF.

The CDR3 bases are TGTGCCAGTAGTAGCGAGGGGGCGGAAAACACTGAAGCTTTCTTT. Translating gives CASSSEGAENTEAFF. This sequence joins TRBV19 and TRBJ1-1; 7 bases align to TRBD1. V shed 4 bases and J 2 bases; nucleotides not matched to a gene: 7. In germline, CDR1 is LNHDA, CDR2 SQIVND (reference sequence). This CDR3 is built from 15 residues.

The chain combines TRBV10-3 with TRBJ1-2; 8 bases map to TRBD1. The CDR3 length is 15 residues. Trimming cost V 5 bases and J 13 bases; bases outside gene matches: 18. CDR1 is ENHRY, CDR2 SYGVKD, per germline. The CDR3 is CAISPETGAYSSCTF. The CDR3 DNA is TGTGCCATCAGTCCCGAGACAGGGGCCTACTCCAGCTGCACCTTC.

In its sample, this clone was seen once. The V and J genes are TRBV7-9 and TRBJ1-2, with D maybe TRBD1 (6 bases). V gave up 2 bases and J gave up 8 bases, with 6 bases separating them. In germline, CDR1 is SEHNR, CDR2 FQNEAQ (reference sequence). This CDR3 has 11 amino acids. The CDR3 is CASSLTGGYTF. The DNA of the CDR3 is TGTGCCAGCAGCTTAACAGGGGGCTACACCTTC.

The chain recombines TRBV6-1 with TRBJ1-1; D remains unclear. The V end lost 6 bases, the J end lost 8 bases, and 13 bases lay between the germline ends. The V gene's germline CDR1 is MNHNS and CDR2 SASEGT. The CDR3 totals 12 residues. Here the CDR3 DNA reads TGTGCCAGCAGCTTAAGGAGGGCCGAAGCTTTCTTT. Translating gives CASSLRRAEAFF.

The chain carries TRBV9 and TRBJ2-7, with 10 positions matching TRBD2. V shed 3 bases, J shed 2 bases, and the junction held 5 bases outside the gene matches. This CDR3 spans 15 amino acids. Germline CDR1 is SGDLS and CDR2 is YYNGEE. CDR3 nucleotides: TGTGCCAGCAGCGGTAGCGGGGGGAGACCCTACGAGCAGTACTTC. Its protein is CASSGSGGRPYEQYF.

This chain links TRBV5-6 with TRBJ1-2, with D possibly matching TRBD1 (5 bases). Trimming took off 0 bases at V and 8 bases at J, with 11 bases between the two ends. Germline V CDR1 and CDR2: SGHDT, YYEEEE. The CDR3 loop spans 13 amino acids. The CDR3 DNA reads TGTGCCAGCAGCTTGGCCGGGGCGCCCGGCTACACCTTC. This codes for CASSLAGAPGYTF.

The rearrangement links TRBV21-1 to TRBJ2-1; the DNA was not used to check the table's D call, TRBD2. TRBV21-1 is assigned pseudogene status. The CDR3 is 15 residues long. The CDR3 bases are TGTGCCAGCCACCCCGGTACGGAGGCTGACAATGAGCAGTTCTTC. This encodes CASHPGTEADNEQFF.

The genes are TRBV6-1 and TRBJ2-7; 9 bases are a match to TRBD1. Germline CDR1 MNHNS, CDR2 SASEGT. Germline trimming cut 7 bases from V and 6 bases from J; bases unmatched to any gene: 13. The CDR3 runs 15 residues. The DNA of the CDR3 is TGTGCCAGCAATGATCCGGGACAGGGAATTTCCGAGCAGTACTTC. It translates to CASNDPGQGISEQYF.

This chain links TRBV27 with TRBJ2-7, with TRBD2 identical over 11 bases. The CDR3 is 16 amino acids. The V gene end was trimmed by 5 bases and the J gene end by 0 bases; junction bases not matched to a gene: 6. Per germline, CDR1 MNHEY and CDR2 SMNVEV (reference sequence). Here the CDR3 reads CASSNAGTSGSYEQYF. CDR3 bases: TGTGCCAGCAGTAATGCCGGGACTAGCGGCTCCTACGAGCAGTACTTC.

This clone was seen a handful of times. The genes are TRBV10-1 and TRBJ1-1; D is uncertain. The germline CDR1 and CDR2 sequences are WNHNN and SYGVQD (reference sequence). The CDR3 has 12 amino acids. V was clipped by 2 bases and J by 9 bases, with 10 bases between them. CDR3 bases: TGCGCCAGCAGTGAGGGAGATAGGAAAGCTTTCTTT. This encodes CASSEGDRKAFF.

This chain uses TRBV18 with TRBJ2-3; perhaps TRBD2 as D (5 bases). Looked up from germline, CDR1 is KGHSH and CDR2 is LQKENI. There are 15 residues in the CDR3. Trimming left V 0 bases short and J 7 bases short, with 14 bases between. The CDR3 coding sequence is TGTGCCAGCTCACCACCGAGCGGTCGACGCTATACGCAGTATTTT. Its translation is CASSPPSGRRYTQYF.

This chain connects TRBV2 to TRBJ2-6; 7 positions agree with TRBD2. The CDR3 contains 17 residues. Germline V lookup: CDR1 SNHLY, CDR2 FYNNEI. J was trimmed by 4 bases and V by 6 bases; bases with no gene match: 12. The CDR3, as DNA: TGTGCCAGCAGCGCGGCCGGGGAGGGTCCCGGGGCCAACGTCCTGACTTTC. It codes for CASSAAGEGPGANVLTF.

J is TRBJ1-1 and V is TRBV6-1; 7 bases fit TRBD1. With 2 bases clipped from V and 0 bases from J, the junction kept 9 bases outside the gene matches. CDR1 and CDR2 (germline): MNHNS, SASEGT. The CDR3 is 17 residues long. The chain's CDR3 is CASSENIRTGMNTEAFF. The DNA for the CDR3 is TGTGCCAGCAGTGAAAATATCAGGACAGGCATGAACACTGAAGCTTTCTTT.

The chain is built from TRBV6-5 and TRBJ1-2; D is unclear. Trimming removed 7 bases from V and 8 bases from J, with 17 bases in between. Germline CDR1 MNHEY, CDR2 SVGAGI. This CDR3 spans 13 amino acids. The DNA for the CDR3 is TGTGCCAGCACCCAGAGAAAGGGTGGGGGCTACACCTTC. Translation: CASTQRKGGGYTF.

Here the CDR3 DNA reads TGTGCCAGCAGCGCCCCGGGACAGGGTTATGGCTACACCTTC. This gives the protein CASSAPGQGYGYTF. The V gene is TRBV6-1, the J gene TRBJ1-2; the match to TRBD1 covers 9 bases. The CDR3 runs to 14 residues. CDR1 and CDR2 (germline): MNHNS, SASEGT. V lost 6 bases, J lost 5 bases, and 7 bases stayed unmatched.

The chain joins TRBV28 to TRBJ2-1; TRBD1 is a possible D gene (6 bases). The CDR3 extends over 15 amino acids. Germline CDR1 and CDR2: MDHEN and SYDVKM. Trimming shortened V by 6 bases and J by 5 bases, and 17 bases separated the two germline ends. In DNA, the CDR3 is TGTGCCAGCAGAGGAAAAGGGACATTGGACAATGAGCAGTTCTTC. It encodes CASRGKGTLDNEQFF.

This clone was observed a few times. CDR3 amino acids: CAWSNGQGENQPQHF. The CDR3 DNA sequence: TGTGCCTGGAGTAATGGACAGGGGGAAAATCAGCCCCAGCATTTT. This chain joins TRBV30 and TRBJ1-5; the match to TRBD1 covers 10 bases. The CDR3 consists of 15 residues. Germline V gives CDR1 GTSNPN, CDR2 SVGIG (reference sequence). Losses at the gene ends were 2 bases for V and 4 bases for J; bases not matched to a gene: 5.

This chain connects TRBV6-5 to TRBJ1-4, with a weak D call TRBD1 (5 bases). CDR3 length: 14 residues. Germline assignment: CDR1 MNHEY and CDR2 SVGAGI. Between the trimmed V and J ends, which lost 6 bases and 3 bases, there was a span of 11 bases. The DNA of the CDR3 is TGTGCCAGCAGCTCAGGGTCCCCTAATGAAAAACTGTTTTTT. Encoded protein: CASSSGSPNEKLFF.

This clone was picked up one time. The chain combines TRBV11-3 with TRBJ2-5; perhaps TRBD1 as D (5 bases). CDR1 and CDR2 (germline): SGHNT, YENEEA. The CDR3 consists of 15 residues. The V end lost 0 bases, the J end lost 2 bases, and 10 bases lay between the germline ends. CDR3 in DNA: TGTGCCAGCAGCTTAGAGGGGCAGGGACAAGAGACCCAGTACTTC. Residues: CASSLEGQGQETQYF.

This clone was observed a handful of times. This sequence joins TRBV5-1 and TRBJ1-6; the D is unclear. Per the germline V gene, CDR1 is SGHRS and CDR2 is YFSETQ. Trimming took off 0 bases at V and 9 bases at J, with 7 bases between the two ends. This CDR3 is built from 13 residues. This chain's CDR3 is CASSLESGSPLHF. The CDR3 nucleotides are TGCGCCAGCAGCTTGGAGTCTGGTTCACCCCTCCACTTT.

The chain joins TRBV10-3 to TRBJ1-2; D is possibly TRBD1 (6 bases). The CDR3 has 14 residues. V was trimmed by 6 bases and J by 3 bases, leaving 14 bases between them. Germline V CDR1 and CDR2: ENHRY, SYGVKD. The CDR3 reads CAIRQTGIDYGYTF. The CDR3, as DNA: TGTGCCATCAGACAAACAGGGATAGACTATGGCTACACCTTC.

The chain carries TRBV6-1 and TRBJ2-2, with D tentatively TRBD1 (5 bases). The V gene lost 6 bases and the J gene lost 0 bases, with 11 bases spanning the gap. Germline V gene sequence: CDR1 MNHNS, CDR2 SASEGT. The length of the CDR3 is 15 residues. The CDR3, as DNA: TGTGCCAGCAGGTGGGGCCGTGCGAACACCGGGGAGCTGTTTTTT. It specifies CASRWGRANTGELFF.

The count of this clone is one. As DNA, the CDR3 is TGTGCCAGCAGCCCAGGGACAGGGCCCCAAGAGACCCAGTACTTC. It yields the protein CASSPGTGPQETQYF. V gene TRBV11-2 combines with J gene TRBJ2-5; TRBD1 aligns across 9 bases. The germline gives CDR1 SGHAT, CDR2 FQNNGV. The CDR3 totals 15 residues. V lost 5 bases and J lost 1; bases outside the gene matches: 5. The full variable domain, in which reference TRBV11-2 and TRBJ2-5 provide the parts outside the CDR3, is EAGVAQSPRYKIIEKRQSVAFWCNPISGHATLYWYQQILGQGPKLLIQFQNNGVVDDSQLPKDRFSAERLKGVDSTLKIQPAKLEDSAVYLCASSPGTGPQETQYFGPGTRLLVL.

The CDR3 nucleotides are TGTGCCAGCAAGCTCGGGAGCGCCTATGGCTACACCTTC. It codes for CASKLGSAYGYTF. V gene TRBV27 combines with J gene TRBJ1-2; D not certain. The V and J ends lost 7 bases and 4 bases respectively, with 13 bases between them. The CDR3 has 13 residues. Germline V gene data show CDR1 as MNHEY and CDR2 as SMNVEV (reference sequence).

V usage is TRBV7-9 and J usage is TRBJ2-1; weak D call: TRBD1 (5 bases). Germline CDR1 and CDR2: SEHNR and FQNEAQ (reference sequence). Trimming removed 5 bases at V and 7 bases at J, with 21 bases between. The CDR3 is 16 amino acids. The chain's CDR3 is CASSPPGWGQGNEQFF. The CDR3, as DNA: TGTGCCAGCAGCCCCCCCGGCTGGGGCCAGGGTAATGAGCAGTTCTTC.

The rearrangement joins TRBV27 to TRBJ2-7, with D tentatively TRBD1 (5 bases). Trimming removed 3 bases at V and 5 bases at J, with 14 bases between. This CDR3 has 14 amino acids. The germline gives CDR1 MNHEY, CDR2 SMNVEV (reference sequence). The DNA for the CDR3 is TGTGCCAGCAGTTTCCTCGACAGTATCCACGAGCAGTACTTC. Protein sequence: CASSFLDSIHEQYF.

The genes are TRBV9 and TRBJ2-6; TRBD1 aligns across 8 bases. Germline CDR1 reads SGDLS; CDR2 reads YYNGEE. The CDR3 runs 21 residues. The J segment lost 0 bases and the V segment lost 0 bases, leaving 14 bases of the junction unmatched. CDR3 sequence (DNA): TGTGCCAGCAGCGTAGAGGGAAATCCCGGACAGGGTATCTCTGGGGCCAACGTCCTGACTTTC. Its translation: CASSVEGNPGQGISGANVLTF.

The V gene is TRBV4-1, the J gene TRBJ2-7; 7 bases align to TRBD1. The CDR3 has 14 amino acids. The ends lost 4 bases at V and 2 bases at J; junction bases unmatched: 5. Looked up from germline, CDR1 is MGHRA and CDR2 is YSYEKL. CDR3 region: CASSLRGQTYEQYF. CDR3 coding DNA: TGCGCCAGCAGCCTTAGGGGACAGACCTACGAGCAGTACTTC.